Below, 20 T cell receptor beta chains from the same sample are listed, as sequenced in a study of T-cell reconstitution after alpha-beta-depleted transplantation in children. Preparation of the TCRbeta library was carried out with unique molecular identifiers. MiXCR, run by TCRdb on the PCR reads, gives a single entry per CDR3 protein. The data contain 250,000 to 400,000 distinct CDR3 sequences, around 25% of them seen just once; the ten biggest clones take up roughly 9.7%. This material consisted of PBMCs, mostly from graft donor cells, taken 180 days after TCRalphabeta/CD19-depleted stem cell transplant. These receptors were obtained from a male patient between 10 and 17 years old who had a stem cell transplant for acute lymphoblastic leukemia, so the T cells may come from the graft donor.

This clonotype was picked up many times. The J gene is TRBJ2-5, the V gene TRBV15; the D is unclear. Looked up from germline, CDR1 is LNHNV and CDR2 is YYDKDF (reference sequence). The CDR3 extends over 12 amino acids. The germline V and J ends were trimmed by 5 bases and 2 bases, with 6 bases remaining between them. Written as DNA, the CDR3 is TGTGCCACCAGCGGCCATCAAGAGACCCAGTACTTC. It specifies CATSGHQETQYF.

The chain employs TRBV5-5 and TRBJ2-3, with no clear D. V dropped 4 bases and J dropped 2 bases, with 17 bases sitting between them. The CDR3 sequence is 16 residues long. Per germline, CDR1 SGHKS and CDR2 YYEKEE (reference sequence). The CDR3 region is CASSRSAALYTDTQYF. The CDR3 bases are TGTGCCAGCAGCCGATCGGCTGCCCTTTACACAGATACGCAGTATTTT.

V gene TRBV20-1 combines with J gene TRBJ1-1; D call uncertain. The CDR3 spans 13 residues. Germline-derived CDR1 and CDR2 are DFQATT and SNEGSKA (reference sequence). The V end lost 4 bases, the J end lost 3 bases, and 12 bases lay between the germline ends. This chain's CDR3 is CSANDRVHTEAFF. CDR3 sequence (DNA): TGCAGTGCTAACGACCGGGTGCACACTGAAGCTTTCTTT.

This clonotype was counted at least ten times. The rearrangement joins TRBV5-1 to TRBJ2-2; D may be TRBD2 (5 bases). This CDR3 is built from 15 residues. CDR1 and CDR2 from the germline V gene are SGHRS and YFSETQ. V gave up 0 bases and J gave up 4 bases, with 10 bases separating them. The CDR3 region has the DNA TGCGCCAGCAGCTTGGCTGGGAGCGGCACCGGGGAGCTGTTTTTT. It codes for CASSLAGSGTGELFF.

The chain couples TRBV29-1 to TRBJ1-2; 7 positions match TRBD1. In germline, CDR1 is SQVTM, CDR2 ANQGSEA. V shed 4 bases and J 3 bases; nucleotides not matched to a gene: 5. The CDR3 covers 13 residues. CDR3 protein: CSVGPGQDYGYTF. CDR3 DNA: TGCAGCGTTGGACCTGGACAGGACTATGGCTACACCTTC.

The V call is TRBV20-1, the J call TRBJ1-1, with 8 bases fitting TRBD1. This CDR3 region has 15 residues. The V gene end was trimmed by 4 bases and the J gene end by 3 bases; junction bases not matched to a gene: 10. Germline V gene data show CDR1 as DFQATT and CDR2 as SNEGSKA (reference sequence). The DNA of the CDR3 is TGCAGTGCTACCCCCCACTGGACAGGGCACACTGAAGCTTTCTTT. This gives the protein CSATPHWTGHTEAFF.

The chain uses TRBV4-1 and TRBJ2-7; D tentatively fits TRBD1 or TRBD2 (5 bases each). Trimming left V 1 base short and J 4 bases short, with 17 bases between. In germline, CDR1 is MGHRA, CDR2 YSYEKL. The length of the CDR3 is 16 residues. The DNA for the CDR3 is TGCGCCAGCAGCCAAGGGGACGGAGACCCCCTTTACGAGCAGTACTTC. This encodes CASSQGDGDPLYEQYF.

In this sample, this clonotype turned up a few times. V gene TRBV7-3 combines with J gene TRBJ2-6, with 9 bases aligning to TRBD2. J gave up 4 bases and V 5 bases, and 9 bases lay outside the gene matches. CDR3 length equals 17 residues. Germline V gene sequence: CDR1 SGHTA, CDR2 FQGTGA. The CDR3 DNA sequence: TGTGCCAGCAGCCCTGGGACTAGCCCTACCGGGGCCAACGTCCTGACTTTC. Translating gives CASSPGTSPTGANVLTF.

This clonotype turned up a few times. The chain employs TRBV12-3 or TRBV12-4 and TRBJ2-1, with D perhaps given as TRBD1 or TRBD2 (5 bases each). V was trimmed by 5 bases and J by 8 bases, leaving 16 bases between them. The CDR3 spans 14 residues. CDR3: CASSPQTGADEQFF. For the CDR3, the DNA is TGTGCCAGCAGTCCCCAAACCGGGGCGGATGAGCAGTTCTTC.

This clonotype has more than one count but fewer than ten. V gene TRBV4-2 combines with J gene TRBJ2-7; 14 positions match TRBD2. V shed 0 bases and J 3 bases; nucleotides not matched to a gene: 10. Germline CDR1 is LGHNA and CDR2 is YNFKEQ. This CDR3 contains 19 residues. The CDR3: CASSQEGLAGATLVYEQYF. The CDR3 bases are TGTGCCAGCAGCCAAGAGGGACTAGCGGGAGCAACCCTAGTCTACGAGCAGTACTTC.

This clonotype has just a few counts. The chain joins TRBV5-1 to TRBJ2-7, with unresolved D. CDR1 SGHRS and CDR2 YFSETQ come from the germline V gene. With 0 bases removed from V and 4 bases from J, the gap between germline ends came to 11 bases. This CDR3 region has 14 residues. The CDR3 bases are TGCGCCAGCAGCTTGGCCGAGGCGGTATACGAGCAGTACTTC. It specifies CASSLAEAVYEQYF.

This clonotype occurred a few times. The J gene is TRBJ1-3, the V gene TRBV20-1, with a weak D call TRBD1 (5 bases). Germline CDR1 and CDR2: DFQATT and SNEGSKA (reference sequence). The V and J ends lost 6 bases and 4 bases respectively, with 16 bases between them. This CDR3 is 14 amino acids long. This CDR3 reads CSAPKVGRGNTIYF. The CDR3 nucleotides read TGCAGTGCCCCGAAGGTGGGGCGCGGAAACACCATATATTTT.

In its sample, this clonotype was seen a few times. The gene calls are TRBV29-1 and TRBJ2-7, with D perhaps TRBD2 (6 bases). Germline V gene data show CDR1 as SQVTM and CDR2 as ANQGSEA. V lost 6 bases and J 2 bases, leaving 14 bases between the germline ends. CDR3 length: 13 residues. As DNA, the CDR3 is TGCAGCGTAAGAGGCGTAGCGGCCTACGAGCAGTACTTC. It yields the protein CSVRGVAAYEQYF.

This clonotype was seen more than once but under ten times. The rearrangement links TRBV5-1 to TRBJ2-1, with D perhaps matching TRBD2 (5 bases). Looked up from germline, CDR1 is SGHRS and CDR2 is YFSETQ. The germline V and J ends were trimmed by 2 bases and 4 bases, with 13 bases remaining between them. The CDR3 loop spans 15 amino acids. The CDR3 nucleotides are TGCGCCAGCAGCTTACCTACGACGGGGTACAATGAGCAGTTCTTC. Its translation is CASSLPTTGYNEQFF.

This chain connects TRBV24-1 to TRBJ2-7; D might be TRBD1 (5 bases). Per the germline V gene, CDR1 is KGHDR and CDR2 is SFDVKD. This CDR3 has 15 amino acids. Trimming took off 4 bases at V and 1 base at J, with 13 bases between the two ends. CDR3 loop: CATSDSRQISYEQYF. CDR3 DNA: TGTGCCACCAGTGACTCTCGACAGATATCCTACGAGCAGTACTTC.

The chain has TRBV27 and TRBJ2-3; D possibly matches TRBD1 or TRBD2 (5 bases each). V was pared by 1 base and J by 2 bases, with 7 bases between. CDR3 length: 14 residues. Germline V gene sequence: CDR1 MNHEY, CDR2 SMNVEV (reference sequence). CDR3 sequence reads: CASSLWGNTDTQYF. As DNA, the CDR3 is TGTGCCAGCAGTTTATGGGGGAACACAGATACGCAGTATTTT.

The chain carries TRBV18 and TRBJ2-7, with 9 bases lining up with TRBD2. CDR1 KGHSH and CDR2 LQKENI come from the germline V gene. The CDR3 extends over 15 amino acids. V shed 3 bases, J shed 6 bases, and the junction held 9 bases outside the gene matches. The CDR3 nucleotides are TGTGCCAGCTCACCTAGTAGCGGGAGTTGGATCGAGCAGTACTTC. Translation: CASSPSSGSWIEQYF. Using reference TRBV18 and TRBJ2-7 for the parts outside the CDR3, the full variable domain is NAGVMQNPRHLVRRRGQEARLRCSPMKGHSHVYWYRQLPEEGLKFMVYLQKENIIDESGMPKERFSAEFPKEGPSILRIQQVVRGDSAAYFCASSPSSGSWIEQYFGPGTRLTVT.

V and J are TRBV19 and TRBJ2-1; D call uncertain. V was cut by 4 bases and J by 3 bases, with 7 bases left in between. The CDR3 has 13 amino acids. In germline, CDR1 is LNHDA, CDR2 SQIVND (reference sequence). The CDR3 DNA reads TGTGCCAGTAGTACTTGGCGCTACAATGAGCAGTTCTTC. This sequence encodes CASSTWRYNEQFF.

V and J are TRBV7-6 and TRBJ2-1; 10 bases are a match to TRBD2. Per germline, CDR1 SGHVS and CDR2 FNYEAQ. This CDR3 comprises 17 residues. J was trimmed by 4 bases and V by 0 bases; bases with no gene match: 6. CDR3 loop: CASSLAPSGRVYNEQFF. CDR3 sequence (DNA): TGTGCCAGCAGCTTAGCCCCTAGCGGGAGAGTATACAATGAGCAGTTCTTC. Based on the CDR3 plus reference TRBV7-6 and TRBJ2-1, the full variable domain is GAGVSQSPRYKVTKRGQDVALRCDPISGHVSLYWYRQALGQGPEFLTYFNYEAQQDKSGLPNDRFSAERPEGSISTLTIQRTEQRDSAMYRCASSLAPSGRVYNEQFFGPGTRLTVL.

This clonotype was observed many times. The chain has TRBV5-1 and TRBJ2-5; unclear D gene. This CDR3 has 13 amino acids. V was clipped by 0 bases and J by 4 bases, with 7 bases between them. Germline CDR1 reads SGHRS; CDR2 reads YFSETQ. CDR3 amino acids: CASSLAWRETQYF. DNA of the CDR3: TGCGCCAGCAGCTTGGCCTGGAGAGAGACCCAGTACTTC.